Given below is one T cell receptor beta chain in context. Its antigen is currently unknown. Generated by immunoSEQ multiplex PCR, the TCRdb table keeps only in-frame clones and is missing some. The table records under 200,000 clones, 81% of them present only once. About 2.1 micrograms of genomic DNA (from cryopreserved PBMCs) were used for TCR beta libraries. This entry is derived from a study of cytotoxic CD8 clonotypes in ibrutinib-treated CLL. Study at large: For this cohort, patients were approximately ten relapsed/refractory and approximately 14 treatment-naive, while some 18 were IGHV unmutated. Study-wide points: The public clonotypes identified were infrequent and showed contraction or stability on treatment. Baseline-level clonality went beyond age-matched healthy donors and moved in step with circulating CD8+ T-cell counts.

The starting material was PBMCs, obtained after 12 months of ibrutinib treatment. The TCR sequence derives from a human donor with chronic lymphocytic leukemia.

In DNA, the CDR3 is TGTGCCAGAAAGGGGACTGAAGCTTTCTTT. As protein: CARKGTEAFF. This sequence joins TRBV19 and TRBJ1-1, with a weak D call TRBD1 (5 bases). Germline V CDR1 and CDR2: LNHDA, SQIVND (reference sequence). The CDR3 loop spans 10 amino acids. V dropped 9 bases and J dropped 5 bases, with 7 bases sitting between them.